These 23 T cell receptor beta chains were sequenced from one sample in a study of regulatory T cells in long-lasting Graves disease (dated by TCRdb to the early 2020s). The time point label of this sample denotes: newly diagnosed GD, antithyroid drugs for less than 3 months. RNA was extracted from PBMCs in TRIzol for both TCR sequencing and RNA sequencing. The library was produced with multiplex PCR. Sequencing was carried out with an Illumina HiSeq 4000. To build TCR beta libraries, CDR3 regions were amplified by Arm-PCR using iRepertoire HTBI primers. TCRdb handled the public reads itself, with Q25 trimming in fastp and clone calling in MiXCR, and kept productive beta chains. Rows with one shared CDR3 protein collapse into an entry with the most common genes and DNA. This sample holds roughly 500,000 distinct CDR3 sequences; approximately 15% were observed only once. The biggest ten clones account for roughly a tenth of the sample.

These same records also appear under a second study, on T cells in Graves' hyperthyroidism and ophthalmopathy.

Sequences were derived from peripheral blood mononuclear cells (PBMCs), sampled at new diagnosis, from a patient treated with antithyroid drugs. The receptors here all came from a man aged 25-45 years with Graves disease. Donor details come from another sample of the same person, matched by shared clones.

This clonotype was observed a handful of times. This chain uses TRBV28 with TRBJ2-2, with 8 bases fitting TRBD1. Per germline, CDR1 MDHEN and CDR2 SYDVKM. V lost 6 bases and J lost 5; bases outside the gene matches: 11. This CDR3 is 16 amino acids long. The CDR3 is CASRIEGTGMTGELFF. The CDR3 DNA sequence: TGTGCCAGCAGAATAGAGGGGACAGGAATGACCGGGGAGCTGTTTTTT.

In this sample, this clonotype turned up many times. The V call is TRBV10-3, the J call TRBJ2-7; no clear D gene. V lost 4 bases and J 5 bases, leaving 9 bases between the germline ends. CDR1 and CDR2 from the germline V gene are ENHRY and SYGVKD. The CDR3 length is 12 residues. CDR3 in DNA: TGTGCCATCAGTGTAGGGTTCAACGAGCAGTACTTC. Its protein product is CAISVGFNEQYF.

Points on this clonotype: A clone one base away is much larger, so this may be a read error. This is likely a read error, given that the CDR3 carries no conserved phenylalanine or tryptophan at its end. The gene calls are TRBV3-1 and TRBJ1-2; D is undetermined. V was pared by 0 bases and J by 7 bases, with 9 bases between. The CDR3 extends over 13 amino acids. CDR1 LGHDT and CDR2 YNNKEL come from the germline V gene (reference sequence). The CDR3 DNA follows: TGTGCCAGCAGCCAAGATTTGCTGGGTGGCTACACCTCC. The encoded protein is CASSQDLLGGYTS.

The gene calls are TRBV15 and TRBJ2-7; maybe TRBD2 (6 bases). V was pared by 3 bases and J by 5 bases, with 14 bases between. The CDR3 runs to 14 residues. Germline lookup yields CDR1 LNHNV and CDR2 YYDKDF (reference sequence). CDR3 residues: CATSRGGNLDEQYF. CDR3 nucleotide sequence: TGTGCCACCAGCAGGGGAGGAAATTTAGACGAGCAGTACTTC.

V and J are TRBV6-2 or TRBV6-3 and TRBJ2-3; D remains ambiguous. The germline gives CDR1 MNHEY, CDR2 SVGEGT. The ends were cut back, 7 bases at V and 2 bases at J, with 13 bases in the middle. CDR3 size: 14 residues. The CDR3 nucleotides read TGTGCCAGCAAGAGAAGGACGAACACAGATACGCAGTATTTT. Its protein product is CASKRRTNTDTQYF.

A word on this clonotype: This is likely a read error, given that the CDR3 carries no conserved phenylalanine or tryptophan at its end. The chain couples TRBV5-1 to TRBJ1-4; D remains unclear. Trimming pared 3 bases from V and 3 bases from J, leaving 9 bases between. Looked up from germline, CDR1 is SGHRS and CDR2 is YFSETQ. This CDR3 region has 14 residues. The CDR3 reads CASSSGRPNEKLFL. As DNA, the CDR3 is TGCGCCAGCAGCTCGGGGAGACCTAATGAAAAACTGTTTTTA.

This clonotype has a count of ten or more. The gene calls are TRBV27 and TRBJ2-7; 11 nucleotides match TRBD2. Germline V lookup: CDR1 MNHEY, CDR2 SMNVEV (reference sequence). J lost 0 bases, V lost 3 bases, and 4 bases had no gene match. CDR3 size: 16 residues. The CDR3 loop reads CASSFLTSGSSYEQYF. CDR3 DNA sequence: TGTGCCAGCAGTTTCTTAACTAGCGGGAGCTCCTACGAGCAGTACTTC.

Ten or more counts support this clonotype. This chain links TRBV27 with TRBJ2-5; perhaps TRBD2 as D (6 bases). The CDR3 covers 16 residues. Trimming cost V 9 bases and J 2 bases, with 22 bases left between them. The germline CDR1 and CDR2 sequences are MNHEY and SMNVEV (reference sequence). DNA for the CDR3: TGTGCCAGTTACCCCTGGGCTCCGGGAGAGCAAGAGACCCAGTACTTC. This gives the protein CASYPWAPGEQETQYF.

This clonotype turned up a few times. A much larger clone differs from this one at a single base, so this may be a read error. The rearrangement links TRBV2 to TRBJ1-1; D call uncertain. The CDR3 sequence is 14 residues long. V lost 8 bases, J lost 3 bases, and 16 bases lay in between. Germline V gene sequence: CDR1 SNHLY, CDR2 FYNNEI. CDR3 sequence: CASGPPPGDTEAFF. The CDR3 DNA is TGTGCCAGCGGACCCCCCCCGGGTGACACTGAAGCTTTCTTT. The full variable domain, its missing parts supplied by reference TRBV2 and TRBJ1-1, is EPEVTQTPSHQVTQMGQEVILRCVPISNHLYFYWYRQILGQKVEFLVSFYNNEISEKSEIFDDQFSVERPDGSNFTLKIRSTKLEDSAMYFCASGPPPGDTEAFFGQGTRLTVV.

CDR3 loop: CSVESSGGIYYGYTF. CDR3 in DNA: TGCAGCGTTGAGTCGTCAGGGGGGATATACTATGGCTACACCTTC. This chain links TRBV29-1 with TRBJ1-2, with 7 bases fitting TRBD1. Per germline, CDR1 SQVTM and CDR2 ANQGSEA. The length of the CDR3 is 15 residues. The V segment lost 3 bases and the J segment 3 bases; nucleotides outside the gene matches: 10. The full variable domain, its missing parts supplied by reference TRBV29-1 and TRBJ1-2, is SAVISQKPSRDICQRGTSLTIQCQVDSQVTMMFWYRQQPGQSLTLIATANQGSEATYESGFVIDKFPISRPNLTFSTLTVSNMSPEDSSIYLCSVESSGGIYYGYTFGSGTRLTVV.

This clonotype was counted at least ten times. The rearrangement joins TRBV28 to TRBJ2-7, with D possibly being TRBD1 (6 bases). With 4 bases removed from V and 5 bases from J, the gap between germline ends came to 18 bases. The CDR3 loop spans 15 amino acids. The V gene's germline CDR1 is MDHEN and CDR2 SYDVKM. DNA for the CDR3: TGTGCCAGCAGTTCCCCAGGGGTCGGAGAGCACGAGCAGTACTTC. Translated, it gives CASSSPGVGEHEQYF. The whole variable domain, remainder taken from reference TRBV28 and TRBJ2-7, is DVKVTQSSRYLVKRTGEKVFLECVQDMDHENMFWYRQDPGLGLRLIYFSYDVKMKEKGDIPEGYSVSREKKERFSLILESASTNQTSMYLCASSSPGVGEHEQYFGPGTRLTVT.

This clonotype was counted many times. This CDR3 is CASSSLAGKEYEQYF. In nucleotides, the CDR3 is TGTGCCAGCAGCTCACTAGCGGGAAAGGAATACGAGCAGTACTTC. The genes are TRBV11-2 and TRBJ2-7; TRBD2 aligns across 10 bases. The CDR3 has 15 amino acids. The germline gives CDR1 SGHAT, CDR2 FQNNGV. V lost 4 bases to trimming and J lost 4 bases; unmatched junction nucleotides: 7.

This chain links TRBV11-2 with TRBJ2-3; D unresolved. Germline CDR1 reads SGHAT; CDR2 reads FQNNGV. This CDR3 is 14 amino acids long. Trimming pared 6 bases from V and 3 bases from J, leaving 13 bases between. As DNA, the CDR3 is TGTGCCAGCAGTCACCCCCAAGGGACAGATACGCAGTATTTT. Translation: CASSHPQGTDTQYF.

This chain joins TRBV5-1 and TRBJ2-1; either TRBD1 or TRBD2 may fit D (5 bases each). Near its end, the DNA agrees better with TRBJ2-7, so the J call may be wrong. Germline CDR1 is SGHRS and CDR2 is YFSETQ. The length of the CDR3 is 15 residues. The CDR3 DNA reads as TGCGCCAGCAGTCCATGGGGGAAGAATTCCTACGAGCAGTACTTC. This sequence encodes CASSPWGKNSYEQYF.

This clonotype was picked up many times. For the CDR3, the DNA is TGTGCCACCAGCAGAGGTGATCTTCCCTACGAGCAGTACTTC. Its translation: CATSRGDLPYEQYF. This rearrangement joins TRBV15 to TRBJ2-7; D not resolved. Germline V gives CDR1 LNHNV, CDR2 YYDKDF (reference sequence). Between the trimmed V and J ends, which lost 1 base and 2 bases, there was a span of 9 bases. CDR3 size: 14 residues. The full variable domain, completed using reference TRBV15 and TRBJ2-7, is DAMVIQNPRYQVTQFGKPVTLSCSQTLNHNVMYWYQQKSSQAPKLLFHYYDKDFNNEADTPDNFQSRRPNTSFCFLDIRSPGLGDTAMYLCATSRGDLPYEQYFGPGTRLTVT.

There are many counts of this clonotype. J is TRBJ2-5 and V is TRBV20-1; 8 nucleotides match TRBD1. There are 13 residues in the CDR3. Germline V gene data show CDR1 as DFQATT and CDR2 as SNEGSKA (reference sequence). Losses at the gene ends were 6 bases for V and 5 bases for J; bases not matched to a gene: 8. Here the CDR3 DNA reads TGCAGTGCAAGGGCGGGACAGGCCGAGACCCAGTACTTC. It encodes CSARAGQAETQYF.

Note on this clonotype: The junction departs from the called germline gene at one end, perhaps through a read error. This rearrangement joins TRBV30 to TRBJ2-5, with D perhaps TRBD2 (5 bases). Germline CDR1 is GTSNPN and CDR2 is SVGIG (reference sequence). This CDR3 region has 14 residues. In nucleotides, the CDR3 is TGTGCCTGGGGTACCGAGGGCTTACAAGAGATCCAGTACTTC. Residues: CAWGTEGLQEIQYF.

In its sample, this clonotype was seen a few times. The gene calls are TRBV20-1 and TRBJ2-7; maybe TRBD2 (5 bases). V was cut by 5 bases and J by 5 bases, with 22 bases left in between. CDR3 length: 15 amino acids. Germline V gene lookup returns CDR1 DFQATT and CDR2 SNEGSKA (reference sequence). This CDR3 is CSAPLLVLGSDEQYF. CDR3 DNA sequence: TGCAGTGCTCCCCTCTTGGTACTAGGGAGCGACGAGCAGTACTTC.

This clonotype was seen a handful of times. This chain links TRBV19 with TRBJ1-1; D possibly corresponds to TRBD1 (5 bases). Germline V lookup: CDR1 LNHDA, CDR2 SQIVND (reference sequence). This CDR3 has 11 residues. V lost 5 bases and J 12 bases, leaving 13 bases between the germline ends. As DNA, the CDR3 is TGTGCCAGTAGTTTGGGGGAGAGGACTTTCTTT. Amino acids: CASSLGERTFF.

The sample holds many counts of this clonotype. J is TRBJ2-3 and V is TRBV20-1, with 9 bases that match TRBD2. CDR1 DFQATT and CDR2 SNEGSKA come from the germline V gene (reference sequence). After removal of 3 bases from V and 6 bases from J, the junction contained 10 bases not matched to a gene. CDR3 size: 15 residues. The CDR3 protein is CSARVTSGWTDTQYF. CDR3 nucleotide sequence: TGCAGTGCTAGGGTCACTAGCGGGTGGACGGATACGCAGTATTTT.

This clonotype was counted ten times or more. This chain connects TRBV29-1 to TRBJ1-1, with D possibly TRBD1 on 6 matching bases. This CDR3 is built from 14 residues. The germline V gene encodes CDR1 SQVTM and CDR2 ANQGSEA. Deletions cut 2 bases from V and 0 bases from J, with 10 bases between. The CDR3 bases are TGCAGCGTTGAACCGGGACAAATGAACACTGAAGCTTTCTTT. The encoded protein is CSVEPGQMNTEAFF.

As for this clonotype: This could be a read error, since a much larger clone is one nucleotide away. This chain uses TRBV10-3 with TRBJ2-5; 7 positions match TRBD1. Germline V CDR1 and CDR2: ENHRY, SYGVKD. The CDR3 is 13 amino acids. V lost 6 bases, J lost 3 bases, and 4 bases stayed unmatched. This CDR3 reads CAISTGAEETQYF. The DNA of the CDR3 is TGTGCCATCAGCACAGGGGCTGAAGAGACCCAGTACTTC.

The chain carries TRBV4-1 and TRBJ2-2; D may be TRBD1 or TRBD2 (5 bases each). Germline CDR1 and CDR2: MGHRA and YSYEKL. This CDR3 is built from 16 residues. The V and J ends lost 6 bases and 0 bases respectively, with 14 bases between them. CDR3: CASSPMGRTNTGELFF. The CDR3 region has the DNA TGCGCCAGCAGTCCCATGGGACGCACGAACACCGGGGAGCTGTTTTTT.